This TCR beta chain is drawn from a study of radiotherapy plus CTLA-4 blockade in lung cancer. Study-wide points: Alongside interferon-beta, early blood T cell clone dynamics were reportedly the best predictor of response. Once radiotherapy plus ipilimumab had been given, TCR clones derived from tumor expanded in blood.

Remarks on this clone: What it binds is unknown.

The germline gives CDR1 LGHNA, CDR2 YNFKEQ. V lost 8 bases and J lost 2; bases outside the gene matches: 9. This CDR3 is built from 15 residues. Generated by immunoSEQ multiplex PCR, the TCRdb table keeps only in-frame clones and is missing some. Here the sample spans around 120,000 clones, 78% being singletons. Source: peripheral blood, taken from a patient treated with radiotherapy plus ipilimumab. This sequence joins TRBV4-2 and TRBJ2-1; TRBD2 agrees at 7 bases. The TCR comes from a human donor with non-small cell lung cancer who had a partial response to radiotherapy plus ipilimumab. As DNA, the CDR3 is TGTGCCAGCCGGGGGGTAGCGGCAGCCTACAATGAGCAGTTCTTC. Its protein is CASRGVAAAYNEQFF.